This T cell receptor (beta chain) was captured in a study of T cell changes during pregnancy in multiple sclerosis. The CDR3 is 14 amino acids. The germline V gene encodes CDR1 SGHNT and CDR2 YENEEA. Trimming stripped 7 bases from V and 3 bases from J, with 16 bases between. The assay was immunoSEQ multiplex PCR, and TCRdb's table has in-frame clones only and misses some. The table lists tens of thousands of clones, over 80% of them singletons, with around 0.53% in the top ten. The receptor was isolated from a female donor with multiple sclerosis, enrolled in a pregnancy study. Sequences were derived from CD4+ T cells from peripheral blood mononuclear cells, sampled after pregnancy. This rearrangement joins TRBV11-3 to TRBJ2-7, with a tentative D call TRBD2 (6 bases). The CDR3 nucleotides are TGTGCCAGCACCGGGGACTCTTCCGGCTACGAGCAGTACTTC. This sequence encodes CASTGDSSGYEQYF.